The sequence of this TCR beta chain was determined in a study of regulatory T cells. Primers: 52 TRBV forward and 13 TRBJ reverse. This table comes from immunoSEQ multiplex PCR, and its TCRdb copy is limited to in-frame clones, with some not included. The repertoire holds about 20,000 clones, over 85% seen once, with 3.5% to 4% in the top ten. V lost 1 base and J 0 bases, leaving 7 bases between the germline ends. The CDR3 consists of 14 residues. Germline lookup yields CDR1 MNHNS and CDR2 SASEGT. The sample was CD8+ T cells sorted from blood. J is TRBJ2-7 and V is TRBV6-1; D gene ambiguous. This clonotype was obtained from a child under 10 years old with CD3G deficiency. The CDR3 reads CASSEVLGSYEQYF. CDR3 bases: TGTGCCAGCAGTGAAGTGCTCGGCTCCTACGAGCAGTACTTC.